The entry below gives a single T cell receptor beta chain sequence along with its context. This entry is derived from a study of T cell responses to AZD1222 COVID-19 vaccine. Trimming removed 1 base from V and 7 bases from J, with 8 bases in between. The CDR3 loop spans 12 amino acids. Per germline, CDR1 SGHVS and CDR2 FNYEAQ. The data were produced by immunoSEQ multiplex PCR, yet TCRdb's version contains in-frame clones alone and is incomplete. The table includes just over 60,000 clones, more than 70% detected once. Sequenced here: peripheral blood, sampled on day 0 of AZD1222 vaccination. This TCR derives from an adult in good health. The rearrangement joins TRBV7-6 to TRBJ2-7, with D perhaps matching TRBD1 (5 bases). The CDR3 DNA reads TGTGCCAGCAGCTTAGAGGGGCGGGAGCAGTACTTC. This gives the protein CASSLEGREQYF.